The T cell receptor beta chain under discussion was sequenced for a study of T cell responses to AZD1222 COVID-19 vaccine. Findings and limits, study-wide: It was only after the peak T cell response that any repertoires were sampled. Researchers report vaccine-associated CD4 TCRs spanning spike, with dominance at 160-218 and 743-854. The study identified only six AZD1222 recipients as seropositive at baseline.

Method: immunoSEQ multiplex PCR; TCRdb's copy keeps in-frame clones and lacks some. The data show over 45,000 clones, 60% to 85% seen once. With regard to this clone: Its antigen is currently unknown.

This CDR3 is built from 14 residues. With 1 base removed from V and 6 bases from J, the gap between germline ends came to 13 bases. Germline V lookup: CDR1 MNHNS, CDR2 SASEGT. Specimen: peripheral blood, collected on day 0 of AZD1222 vaccination. The clonotype originates from an adult in good health. The chain links TRBV6-1 to TRBJ2-7; the D gene is possibly TRBD1 (5 bases). The CDR3 reads CASSEDCQGCEQYV. CDR3 DNA sequence: TGTGCCAGCAGTGAAGATTGCCAGGGATGCGAGCAGTACGTC.